Following are 26 T cell receptor beta chains from one sample sequenced in a study of T cells in Graves' hyperthyroidism and ophthalmopathy. What was amplified from RNA transcripts were TCR beta CDR3 regions. The TCR CDR3 was amplified in a first-round RT-PCR using the HTBI primer set. Via MiXCR, TCRdb re-called the multiplex PCR reads, giving one row per CDR3 protein. The sample consists of a few hundred thousand distinct CDR3 sequences, roughly 14% of them appearing once. Sequenced input: blood. Receptor source: a woman younger than 45 with Graves' hyperthyroidism.

Regarding this clonotype: Since a much larger clone is just one base distant, this may be a read error. CDR3 sequence (DNA): TGTGCCAGCAGCTTTGCGTGGGTTAGCGGGAGTATCTCAGATACGCAGTATTTT. Translation gives CASSFAWVSGSISDTQYF. The rearrangement links TRBV7-9 to TRBJ2-3; 9 positions match TRBD2. Germline V CDR1 and CDR2: SEHNR, FQNEAQ (reference sequence). The CDR3 is 18 amino acids. V shed 3 bases and J 4 bases; nucleotides not matched to a gene: 14.

This clonotype was detected ten times or more. This chain connects TRBV7-2 to TRBJ1-6; D perhaps matches TRBD1 (5 bases). The CDR3 has 14 residues. Trimming removed 1 base from V and 10 bases from J, with 11 bases in between. Germline CDR1 reads SGHTA; CDR2 reads FQGNSA. CDR3 sequence: CASSLGAGGSPLHF. Written as DNA, the CDR3 is TGTGCCAGCAGCTTAGGTGCCGGGGGATCACCCCTCCACTTT.

The sample holds many counts of this clonotype. CDR3: CASSLGAPNTEAFF. The CDR3 nucleotides read TGTGCCAGCAGCTTAGGAGCACCGAACACTGAAGCTTTCTTT. This rearrangement joins TRBV11-1 to TRBJ1-1; unclear D gene. The CDR3 extends over 14 amino acids. From germline, CDR1 is SGHAT and CDR2 FQDESV (reference sequence). V dropped 1 base and J dropped 1 base, with 7 bases sitting between them.

This clonotype appeared many times. V is TRBV11-2 and J is TRBJ2-7; TRBD2 matches 8 bases. The CDR3 is 16 amino acids. V lost 0 bases to trimming and J lost 0 bases; unmatched junction nucleotides: 4. Germline V gene lookup returns CDR1 SGHAT and CDR2 FQNNGV. The CDR3 spells CASSLEGGRTSYEQYF. CDR3 nucleotides: TGTGCCAGCAGCTTAGAAGGCGGGAGGACCTCCTACGAGCAGTACTTC.

This clonotype was counted ten times or more. CDR3 amino acids: CASSEQQANEQYF. As DNA, the CDR3 is TGTGCCAGCAGTGAACAACAGGCCAACGAGCAGTACTTC. V usage is TRBV2 and J usage is TRBJ2-7, with a tentative D call TRBD1 (5 bases). Germline lookup yields CDR1 SNHLY and CDR2 FYNNEI. V was trimmed by 2 bases and J by 5 bases, leaving 10 bases between them. The CDR3 contains 13 residues.

This clonotype was recorded at least ten times. This chain connects TRBV2 to TRBJ1-5; D gene uncertain. V gave up 6 bases and J gave up 4 bases, with 10 bases separating them. Germline V gives CDR1 SNHLY, CDR2 FYNNEI. The CDR3 sequence is 13 residues long. The chain's CDR3 is CASRLDGNQPQHF. The CDR3 bases are TGTGCCAGCAGATTGGACGGGAATCAGCCCCAGCATTTT.

The chain carries TRBV5-6 and TRBJ2-6; D may be TRBD2 (5 bases). Trimming stripped 3 bases from V and 0 bases from J, with 10 bases between. Germline V gives CDR1 SGHDT, CDR2 YYEEEE. There are 16 residues in the CDR3. The CDR3 protein is CASSYRGSSGANVLTF. Here the CDR3 DNA reads TGTGCCAGCAGCTACCGAGGGAGCTCTGGGGCCAACGTCCTGACTTTC.

This chain uses TRBV5-5 with TRBJ1-1; 7 bases line up with TRBD1. V shed 5 bases and J 3 bases; nucleotides not matched to a gene: 10. The CDR3 consists of 15 residues. Germline V gene data show CDR1 as SGHKS and CDR2 as YYEKEE (reference sequence). CDR3 bases: TGTGCCAGCAGTTTCATGACAGGGATGGACACTGAAGCTTTCTTT. This encodes CASSFMTGMDTEAFF.

The CDR3 sequence: CASSLGGHNSPLHF. In DNA form, the CDR3 reads TGTGCCAGTAGCCTTGGGGGCCATAATTCACCCCTCCACTTT. The chain recombines TRBV12-3 or TRBV12-4 with TRBJ1-6; perhaps TRBD1 as D (6 bases). The CDR3 is made up of 14 amino acids. The germline V and J ends were trimmed by 9 bases and 5 bases, with 14 bases remaining between them.

At least ten counts were recorded for this clonotype. The chain combines TRBV28 with TRBJ2-7; D possibly corresponds to TRBD1 (6 bases). CDR3 size: 17 residues. CDR1 and CDR2 from the germline V gene are MDHEN and SYDVKM. V was pared by 5 bases and J by 3 bases, with 23 bases between. This CDR3 is CASSMGYRDGTFYEQYF. In nucleotides, the CDR3 is TGTGCCAGCAGTATGGGTTACAGGGACGGTACTTTCTACGAGCAGTACTTC.

This clonotype was recorded at least ten times. The J gene is TRBJ2-3, the V gene TRBV28, with D perhaps matching TRBD2 (6 bases). Trimming took off 2 bases at V and 3 bases at J, with 15 bases between the two ends. Germline values: CDR1 MDHEN, CDR2 SYDVKM. The CDR3 extends over 16 amino acids. The CDR3 DNA sequence: TGTGCCAGCAGTTTAGCGGGAATGGAGGCTACAGATACGCAGTATTTT. Residues: CASSLAGMEATDTQYF.

This clonotype was counted many times. The chain combines TRBV28 with TRBJ2-1, with D unclear. Trimming took 7 bases from V and 0 from J, leaving 10 bases between them. The CDR3 spans 14 residues. Germline assignment: CDR1 MDHEN and CDR2 SYDVKM. The CDR3 protein is CASKPGSSYNEQFF. The CDR3 DNA sequence: TGTGCCAGCAAGCCTGGAAGCTCCTACAATGAGCAGTTCTTC.

This chain connects TRBV7-2 to TRBJ2-2, with a possible D match to TRBD2 (6 bases). The ends were cut back, 1 base at V and 5 bases at J, with 17 bases in the middle. Germline V CDR1 and CDR2: SGHTA, FQGNSA. CDR3 size: 17 residues. CDR3 in amino acids: CASSLVPRDLGTGELFF. CDR3 in DNA: TGTGCCAGCAGCTTAGTCCCTCGGGACTTGGGAACCGGGGAGCTGTTTTTT.

This clonotype was found many times. V and J are TRBV3-1 and TRBJ2-5; either TRBD1 or TRBD2 may fit D (5 bases each). The ends were cut back, 4 bases at V and 1 base at J, with 16 bases in the middle. Germline V gene lookup returns CDR1 LGHDT and CDR2 YNNKEL (reference sequence). The CDR3 contains 16 residues. The DNA for the CDR3 is TGTGCCAGCAGCCCGCTGGGGACGGCTGTCCAAGAGACCCAGTACTTC. Protein sequence: CASSPLGTAVQETQYF.

This clonotype was seen at least ten times. V is TRBV29-1 and J is TRBJ2-4, with D perhaps TRBD1 (6 bases). Trimming removed 4 bases from V and 6 bases from J, with 13 bases in between. CDR3 length equals 13 residues. CDR1 and CDR2 (germline): SQVTM, ANQGSEA. The CDR3 loop reads CSVGGTTSNIQYF. The CDR3 DNA follows: TGCAGCGTTGGAGGGACAACTTCAAACATTCAGTACTTC.

This clonotype was counted ten times or more. The chain is built from TRBV20-1 and TRBJ1-6; TRBD1 matches 10 bases. The CDR3 contains 16 residues. The V gene end was trimmed by 0 bases and the J gene end by 7 bases; junction bases not matched to a gene: 6. Germline V gene sequence: CDR1 DFQATT, CDR2 SNEGSKA (reference sequence). The CDR3 loop is CSARERGQGGNSPLHF. In nucleotides, the CDR3 is TGCAGTGCTAGAGAAAGAGGACAGGGGGGGAATTCACCCCTCCACTTT.

The CDR3 sequence is CASSQGRLDPNEQFF. The CDR3 DNA reads TGTGCCAGCAGCCAAGGTAGACTAGACCCCAATGAGCAGTTCTTC. The rearrangement links TRBV4-2 to TRBJ2-1; tentative D call: TRBD2 (6 bases). With 1 base removed from V and 6 bases from J, the gap between germline ends came to 13 bases. The CDR3 totals 15 residues. Looked up from germline, CDR1 is LGHNA and CDR2 is YNFKEQ.

The V gene is TRBV5-4, the J gene TRBJ2-1, with 7 bases identical to TRBD2. CDR1 and CDR2 from the germline V gene are SGHNT and YYREEE (reference sequence). The CDR3 runs 15 residues. Trimming removed 0 bases from V and 5 bases from J; junction bases left unmatched: 5. In nucleotides, the CDR3 is TGTGCCAGCAGCTTGGGGGGAGGGCCCGACAATGAGCAGTTCTTC. It yields the protein CASSLGGGPDNEQFF.

This clonotype was seen many times. The chain carries TRBV11-2 and TRBJ2-5, with TRBD1 identical over 11 bases. After removal of 1 base from V and 5 bases from J, the junction contained 3 bases not matched to a gene. The CDR3 has 15 amino acids. In germline, CDR1 is SGHAT, CDR2 FQNNGV. The CDR3 nucleotides are TGTGCCAGCAGCTTAGTGGACAGGGGGCGCGAGACCCAGTACTTC. Residues: CASSLVDRGRETQYF.

As regards this clonotype: One end of the junction fails to match germline, which may point to a read error. The rearrangement joins TRBV29-1 to TRBJ1-3; the match to TRBD1 covers 7 bases. Germline V gives CDR1 SQVTM, CDR2 ANQGSEA. There are 17 residues in the CDR3. The DNA of the CDR3 is TGCAGCGTTGAAGACAGACAGGGAGGGAGTTCTGGAAACACCACATATTTT. Protein sequence: CSVEDRQGGSSGNTTYF.

V usage is TRBV6-1 and J usage is TRBJ2-1, with 8 bases lining up with TRBD1. The ends lost 3 bases at V and 5 bases at J; junction bases unmatched: 6. The germline CDR1 and CDR2 sequences are MNHNS and SASEGT. CDR3 length equals 15 residues. The CDR3 DNA follows: TGTGCCAGCAGTGAGACGGACAGGGTGGACAATGAGCAGTTCTTC. Translating gives CASSETDRVDNEQFF.

This chain uses TRBV7-9 with TRBJ1-3; maybe TRBD1 (5 bases). This CDR3 is 16 amino acids long. Between the trimmed V and J ends, which lost 4 bases and 4 bases, there was a span of 17 bases. The germline V gene has CDR1 SEHNR and CDR2 FQNEAQ (reference sequence). CDR3 amino acids: CASSSRDLTDGNTIYF. CDR3 bases: TGTGCCAGCAGCTCTAGGGACTTGACGGACGGAAACACCATATATTTT.

The chain links TRBV19 to TRBJ2-6; D gene unclear. Germline V gene data show CDR1 as LNHDA and CDR2 as SQIVND (reference sequence). CDR3 size: 16 residues. V dropped 3 bases and J dropped 2 bases, with 11 bases sitting between them. CDR3 sequence: CASSMSGSPGANVLTF. The CDR3 bases are TGTGCCAGTAGTATGTCCGGGTCTCCTGGGGCCAACGTCCTGACTTTC. Using reference TRBV19 and TRBJ2-6 for the parts outside the CDR3, the full variable domain is DGGITQSPKYLFRKEGQNVTLSCEQNLNHDAMYWYRQDPGQGLRLIYYSQIVNDFQKGDIAEGYSVSREKKESFPLTVTSAQKNPTAFYLCASSMSGSPGANVLTFGAGSRLTVL.

Notes on this clonotype: Just one base apart from a much larger clone, this may be a read error. The genes are TRBV20-1 and TRBJ2-7, with a tentative D call TRBD2 (5 bases). The CDR3 loop spans 14 amino acids. CDR1 is DFQATT and CDR2 is SNEGSKA in the germline V gene (reference sequence). The CDR3 region has the DNA TGCAGTGCTAGAGGGTCTAGCCTCTCCTACGAGCGGTACTTC. This codes for CSARGSSLSYERYF.

This clonotype was found a few times. The CDR3 spells CASSLASGQGANTGELFF. CDR3 nucleotides: TGTGCCAGCAGCTTGGCATCCGGACAGGGGGCAAACACCGGGGAGCTGTTTTTT. This chain connects TRBV5-5 to TRBJ2-2, with 11 bases that match TRBD1. The CDR3 loop spans 18 amino acids. V gave up 0 bases and J gave up 2 bases; unmatched junction bases: 6. Germline V gives CDR1 SGHKS, CDR2 YYEKEE (reference sequence).

Only a few counts were recorded for this clonotype. The V and J genes are TRBV7-9 and TRBJ1-5; 9 bases line up with TRBD1. Germline CDR1 SEHNR, CDR2 FQNEAQ (reference sequence). V was pared by 5 bases and J by 1 base, with 15 bases of the junction left unmatched. This CDR3 comprises 19 residues. CDR3 protein: CASSVGTGTGFWSNQPQHF. The CDR3 DNA reads as TGTGCCAGCAGCGTCGGTACCGGGACAGGGTTCTGGAGCAATCAGCCCCAGCATTTT.